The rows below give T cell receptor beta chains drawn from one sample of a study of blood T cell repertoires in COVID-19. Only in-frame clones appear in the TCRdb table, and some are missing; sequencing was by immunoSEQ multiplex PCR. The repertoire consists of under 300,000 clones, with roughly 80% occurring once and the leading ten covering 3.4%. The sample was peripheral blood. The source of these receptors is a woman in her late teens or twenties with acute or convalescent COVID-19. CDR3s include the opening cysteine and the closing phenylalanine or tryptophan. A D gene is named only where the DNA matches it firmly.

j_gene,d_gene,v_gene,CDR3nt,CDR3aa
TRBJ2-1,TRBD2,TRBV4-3,TGCGCCAGCAGCCTCGGGACTAGCCCATGGAATGAGCAGTTCTTC,CASSLGTSPWNEQFF
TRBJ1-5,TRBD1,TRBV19,TGTGCCAGTAGTGACCGGGACAGGTTTAATTTTGATCAGCCCCAGCATTTT,CASSDRDRFNFDQPQHF
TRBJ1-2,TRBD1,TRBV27,TGTGCCAGCAGTCGCACCGGGACAGGGGTTAGCTACACCTTC,CASSRTGTGVSYTF
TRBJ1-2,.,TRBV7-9,TGTGCCAGCAGCCCGGGTGGGGGCTTAGGACGGTATGGCTACACCTTC,CASSPGGGLGRYGYTF
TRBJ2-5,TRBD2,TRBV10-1,TGCGCCAGCAGTAAGCTAGCGGGAGGGCCGTACGAGACCCAGTACTTC,CASSKLAGGPYETQYF
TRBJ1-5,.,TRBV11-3,TGTGCCAGCAGGGTTGCAGGTGGGGGCCTTCCCTATAGCAATCAGCCCCAGCATTTT,CASRVAGGGLPYSNQPQHF
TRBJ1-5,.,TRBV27,TGTGCCAGCAGTTTAAGGTGGGAACGCGGGGGTGATGGCAATCAGCCCCAGCATTTT,CASSLRWERGGDGNQPQHF
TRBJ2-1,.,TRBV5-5,TGTGCCAGCAGCTTGCAACTAGCTGGCAATGAGCAGTTCTTC,CASSLQLAGNEQFF
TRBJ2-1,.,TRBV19,TGTGCCAGTAGTATGGCGGAGTACTACTACAATGAGCAGTTCTTC,CASSMAEYYYNEQFF
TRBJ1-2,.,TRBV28,TGTGCCAGCAGTTCGGGGGGGGCCGTAGGCTATGGCTACACCTTC,CASSSGGAVGYGYTF